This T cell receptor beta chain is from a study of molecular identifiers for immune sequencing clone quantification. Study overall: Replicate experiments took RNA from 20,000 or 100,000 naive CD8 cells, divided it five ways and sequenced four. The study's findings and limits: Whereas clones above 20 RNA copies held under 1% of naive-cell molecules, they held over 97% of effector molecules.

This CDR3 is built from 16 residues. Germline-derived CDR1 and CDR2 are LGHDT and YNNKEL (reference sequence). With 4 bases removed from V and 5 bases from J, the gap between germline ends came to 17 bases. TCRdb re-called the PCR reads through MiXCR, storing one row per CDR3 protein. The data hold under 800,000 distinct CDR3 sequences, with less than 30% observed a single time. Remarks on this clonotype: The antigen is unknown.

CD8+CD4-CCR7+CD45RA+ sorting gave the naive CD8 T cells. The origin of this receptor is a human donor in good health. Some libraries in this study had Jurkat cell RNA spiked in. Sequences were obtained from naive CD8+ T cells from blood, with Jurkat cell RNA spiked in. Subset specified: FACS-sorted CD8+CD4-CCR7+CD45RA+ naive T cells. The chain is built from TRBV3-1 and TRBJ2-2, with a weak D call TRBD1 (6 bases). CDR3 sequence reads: CASSPGTNYPTGELFF. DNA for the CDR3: TGTGCCAGCAGCCCCGGGACAAATTATCCAACCGGGGAGCTGTTTTTT.